The 8 T cell receptor beta chains below all came from one sample that was sequenced in a study of shared clonotypes between healthy human individuals. Only CD45RO-negative cells positively selected for CCR7 counted as naive CD8 cells, so terminally differentiated effector memory CD45RA+ cells were excluded. Repertoires were generated with immunoSEQ multiplex PCR, while TCRdb's copy carries only in-frame clones and drops some. The repertoire consists of around 620,000 clones, with approximately 95% occurring once and the leading ten covering approximately 0.11%. The sample consisted of naive CD8+ T cells sorted from blood. These receptors came from a woman aged 25-40 years in good health.

The chain couples TRBV5-1 to TRBJ2-1, with D unresolved. This CDR3 spans 13 amino acids. Deletions cut 1 base from V and 8 bases from J, with 10 bases between. CDR1 SGHRS and CDR2 YFSETQ come from the germline V gene. The CDR3 loop reads CASSLLEADEQFF. CDR3 nucleotide sequence: TGCGCCAGCAGCTTGCTCGAGGCCGATGAGCAGTTCTTC.

This clone is a singleton in its sample. The V gene is TRBV9, the J gene TRBJ2-1; possible D gene TRBD2, 6 bases. V shed 3 bases and J shed 5 bases, with 12 bases lying between them. From germline, CDR1 is SGDLS and CDR2 YYNGEE. This CDR3 region has 14 residues. The CDR3 coding sequence is TGTGCCAGCAGCGGGAGGGCCGGGGACAATGAGCAGTTCTTC. It yields the protein CASSGRAGDNEQFF.

This chain links TRBV27 with TRBJ2-2; D unclear. The length of the CDR3 is 15 residues. Trimming took 5 bases from V and 0 from J, leaving 10 bases between them. CDR1 and CDR2 (germline): MNHEY, SMNVEV (reference sequence). CDR3 residues: CASSVQTSNTGELFF. The CDR3 nucleotides read TGTGCCAGCAGTGTTCAGACATCGAACACCGGGGAGCTGTTTTTT.

The V gene is TRBV6-1, the J gene TRBJ2-7; 7 bases map to TRBD2. The CDR3 totals 14 residues. V trimming: 5 bases; J trimming: 3 bases; junction bases outside the gene matches: 7. Germline-derived CDR1 and CDR2 are MNHNS and SASEGT. This chain's CDR3 is CASSPLGGGYEQYF. CDR3 coding DNA: TGTGCCAGCAGTCCCTTGGGGGGGGGCTACGAGCAGTACTTC.

The chain joins TRBV9 to TRBJ2-2, with D perhaps TRBD1 or TRBD2 (5 bases each). Trimming removed 0 bases from V and 0 bases from J, with 18 bases in between. CDR1 and CDR2 (germline): SGDLS, YYNGEE. The length of the CDR3 is 19 residues. CDR3 DNA: TGTGCCAGCAGCGTAGATTCCCAGCGGATGACAGCGAACACCGGGGAGCTGTTTTTT. Encoded protein: CASSVDSQRMTANTGELFF.

The CDR3: CAWTGTEAGTGELFF. Written as DNA, the CDR3 is TGTGCCTGGACCGGGACAGAGGCGGGCACCGGGGAGCTGTTTTTT. The rearrangement joins TRBV30 to TRBJ2-2; 7 nucleotides agree with TRBD1. This CDR3 has 15 amino acids. Germline V gene lookup returns CDR1 GTSNPN and CDR2 SVGIG (reference sequence). Losses at the gene ends were 4 bases for V and 4 bases for J; bases not matched to a gene: 9.

The rearrangement links TRBV27 to TRBJ1-5; weak D call: TRBD1 (5 bases). The germline gives CDR1 MNHEY, CDR2 SMNVEV (reference sequence). V gave up 2 bases and J gave up 5 bases, with 7 bases separating them. The CDR3 has 13 amino acids. The DNA for the CDR3 is TGTGCCAGCAGTTTAGAGGGACATCAGCCCCAGCATTTT. Protein product: CASSLEGHQPQHF.

The rearrangement links TRBV15 to TRBJ2-3, with 7 bases aligning to TRBD1. Germline V CDR1 and CDR2: LNHNV, YYDKDF (reference sequence). The CDR3 extends over 18 amino acids. The V segment lost 5 bases and the J segment 2 bases; nucleotides outside the gene matches: 16. In DNA form, the CDR3 reads TGTGCCACCAGCTTCTCCCCGGGAAGGGGGCTAGACACAGATACGCAGTATTTT. This encodes CATSFSPGRGLDTDTQYF.